The next 22 T cell receptor beta chains were all read from a single sample in a study of radiation and T cells in renal cell carcinoma. Time point denoted: blood 4 weeks post-SBRT, at nephrectomy. As for treatment: 15 Gy SBRT to primary tumor, nephrectomy 4 weeks later. TCRdb's copy holds only in-frame clones and misses some; the assay was immunoSEQ multiplex PCR. The sample lists 65,000 or so clones; about 80% were seen once. Specimen: blood, collected from a patient whose treatment included radiotherapy and nephrectomy. The source of these receptors is a man aged 55 to 70 with renal cell carcinoma.

This clone has a count of ten or more. V is TRBV6-1 and J is TRBJ1-2; D call uncertain. Trimming cost V 0 bases and J 2 bases, with 10 bases left between them. In germline, CDR1 is MNHNS, CDR2 SASEGT. This CDR3 spans 15 amino acids. The CDR3 loop is CASSEAGPGNYGYTF. The CDR3, as DNA: TGTGCCAGCAGTGAAGCGGGTCCGGGGAACTATGGCTACACCTTC.

In its sample, this clone was seen a few times. V and J are TRBV10-3 and TRBJ1-2; D uncertain. In germline, CDR1 is ENHRY, CDR2 SYGVKD. The ends were cut back, 3 bases at V and 2 bases at J, with 10 bases in the middle. This CDR3 region has 14 residues. DNA of the CDR3: TGTGCCATCAGTGATAACATGGAAAACTATGGCTACACCTTC. This translates into CAISDNMENYGYTF.

This clone was picked up one time. The rearrangement uses TRBV5-1 and TRBJ1-2; D call uncertain. Between the trimmed V and J ends, which lost 2 bases and 7 bases, there was a span of 9 bases. The CDR3 spans 12 residues. CDR1 and CDR2 (germline): SGHRS, YFSETQ. The CDR3 region has the DNA TGCGCCAGCAGCTTATCGGACGGTGGCTACACCTTC. This sequence encodes CASSLSDGGYTF.

The CDR3 DNA reads as TGCGCCAGCACAGGGGATAGCGGGAGCTCAGAGACCCAGTACTTC. As protein: CASTGDSGSSETQYF. The V and J genes are TRBV5-1 and TRBJ2-5; 9 nucleotides agree with TRBD2. The CDR3 sequence is 15 residues long. Germline CDR1 and CDR2: SGHRS and YFSETQ. V trimming: 6 bases; J trimming: 4 bases; junction bases outside the gene matches: 10. Drawing the rest from reference TRBV5-1 and TRBJ2-5, the complete variable domain is KAGVTQTPRYLIKTRGQQVTLSCSPISGHRSVSWYQQTPGQGLQFLFEYFSETQRNKGNFPGRFSGRQFSNSRSEMNVSTLELGDSALYLCASTGDSGSSETQYFGPGTRLLVL.

V and J are TRBV5-1 and TRBJ2-3; the D gene is possibly TRBD1 (5 bases). The germline gives CDR1 SGHRS, CDR2 YFSETQ. The CDR3 runs to 16 residues. The germline V and J ends were trimmed by 4 bases and 0 bases, with 15 bases remaining between them. This chain's CDR3 is CASSLRQSSSTDTQYF. The DNA of the CDR3 is TGCGCCAGCAGCCTGCGACAGTCTTCCAGCACAGATACGCAGTATTTT.

The chain uses TRBV14 and TRBJ2-6; maybe TRBD1 (6 bases). The CDR3 spans 15 residues. Germline CDR1 reads SGHDN; CDR2 reads FVKESK. V lost 2 bases and J 4 bases, leaving 9 bases between the germline ends. CDR3: CASSQHRAGANVLTF. The DNA of the CDR3 is TGTGCCAGCAGCCAACACAGGGCGGGGGCCAACGTCCTGACTTTC.

V gene TRBV7-9 combines with J gene TRBJ2-3; 13 nucleotides align to TRBD2. Trimming took 5 bases from V and 3 from J; bases not matched to a gene: 11. Per the germline V gene, CDR1 is SEHNR and CDR2 is FQNEAQ (reference sequence). This CDR3 comprises 18 residues. DNA of the CDR3: TGTGCCAGCAGCAGACTAGCGGGAGGTCCTGAGTGGACAGATACGCAGTATTTT. It specifies CASSRLAGGPEWTDTQYF.

The chain employs TRBV19 and TRBJ2-4; TRBD1 or TRBD2 may be the D gene (5 bases each). With 3 bases removed from V and 1 base from J, the gap between germline ends came to 10 bases. The germline V gene has CDR1 LNHDA and CDR2 SQIVND (reference sequence). The CDR3 is 15 residues long. The CDR3 reads CASSILWGAKNIQYF. For the CDR3, the DNA is TGTGCCAGTAGTATCTTGTGGGGGGCCAAAAACATTCAGTACTTC.

Worth noting for this clone: Within the sample, other DNA sequences also encode this same CDR3. The chain has TRBV2 and TRBJ1-5; no reliable D call. Germline CDR1 and CDR2: SNHLY and FYNNEI. The CDR3 has 13 amino acids. The ends were cut back, 3 bases at V and 7 bases at J, with 10 bases in the middle. CDR3 protein: CASSEGLNQPQHF. The CDR3 DNA reads TGTGCCAGCAGTGAGGGCCTCAACCAGCCCCAGCATTTT.

This chain joins TRBV7-2 and TRBJ2-5, with TRBD2 as a possible D gene (6 bases). V was pared by 2 bases and J by 4 bases, with 14 bases between. CDR1 and CDR2 (germline): SGHTA, FQGNSA. The CDR3 is made up of 15 amino acids. CDR3 sequence reads: CASSLNPGDLETQYF. Here the CDR3 DNA reads TGTGCCAGCAGCTTAAACCCCGGGGACTTAGAGACCCAGTACTTC.

The chain links TRBV5-1 to TRBJ2-5; 8 nucleotides align to TRBD1. Germline V gives CDR1 SGHRS, CDR2 YFSETQ. J gave up 5 bases and V 3 bases, and 6 bases lay outside the gene matches. CDR3 length: 14 residues. The CDR3 sequence: CASSSRGRGETQYF. The CDR3 bases are TGCGCCAGCAGCTCCAGGGGGCGAGGGGAGACCCAGTACTTC. Together with reference TRBV5-1 and TRBJ2-5, the CDR3 gives the full variable domain: KAGVTQTPRYLIKTRGQQVTLSCSPISGHRSVSWYQQTPGQGLQFLFEYFSETQRNKGNFPGRFSGRQFSNSRSEMNVSTLELGDSALYLCASSSRGRGETQYFGPGTRLLVL.

The chain has TRBV7-2 and TRBJ1-1; D is unclear. The CDR3 has 13 residues. Germline V gene lookup returns CDR1 SGHTA and CDR2 FQGNSA. The V end was cut by 1 base, the J end by 8 bases, with 11 bases between. The DNA for the CDR3 is TGTGCCAGCAGCTTAGAGGTGGGTAAGGAAGCTTTCTTT. Its protein is CASSLEVGKEAFF.

V and J are TRBV19 and TRBJ1-1, with D possibly TRBD1 on 6 matching bases. Between the trimmed V and J ends, which lost 1 base and 5 bases, there was a span of 8 bases. The CDR3 spans 13 residues. The germline V gene encodes CDR1 LNHDA and CDR2 SQIVND (reference sequence). The CDR3 is CASSIVRGTEAFF. CDR3 sequence (DNA): TGTGCCAGTAGTATAGTGAGGGGGACTGAAGCTTTCTTT.

The chain links TRBV30 to TRBJ1-3; D unresolved. In germline, CDR1 is GTSNPN, CDR2 SVGIG (reference sequence). The CDR3 covers 12 residues. V lost 3 bases, J lost 4 bases, and 7 bases lay in between. DNA of the CDR3: TGTGCCTGGAGAAGGGCAGGAAACACCATATATTTT. It specifies CAWRRAGNTIYF.

J is TRBJ2-2 and V is TRBV19; 8 nucleotides match TRBD1. The length of the CDR3 is 16 residues. CDR1 and CDR2 (germline): LNHDA, SQIVND (reference sequence). V lost 2 bases, J lost 6 bases, and 8 bases stayed unmatched. Here the CDR3 DNA reads TGTGCCAGTAGTATATCCCCGGGACAGGTTTCCGGGGAGCTGTTTTTT. This encodes CASSISPGQVSGELFF.

The rearrangement joins TRBV7-2 to TRBJ1-2; 8 bases fit TRBD1. The germline gives CDR1 SGHTA, CDR2 FQGNSA. The CDR3 has 14 amino acids. After removal of 2 bases from V and 7 bases from J, the junction contained 6 bases not matched to a gene. CDR3 in DNA: TGTGCCAGCAGCTTACCTGACAGGGGAGGTGGCTACACCTTC. Residues: CASSLPDRGGGYTF.

The chain couples TRBV7-9 to TRBJ1-3; 7 nucleotides agree with TRBD1. The germline V gene encodes CDR1 SEHNR and CDR2 FQNEAQ (reference sequence). Germline trimming cut 5 bases from V and 4 bases from J; bases unmatched to any gene: 2. This CDR3 comprises 13 residues. The CDR3 nucleotides read TGTGCCAGCAGCCGGGACAGCGGAAACACCATATATTTT. It codes for CASSRDSGNTIYF.

Only one count was recorded for this clone. The chain recombines TRBV11-1 with TRBJ2-2; D call uncertain. In germline, CDR1 is SGHAT, CDR2 FQDESV (reference sequence). This CDR3 is 13 amino acids long. Trimming stripped 4 bases from V and 6 bases from J, with 9 bases between. CDR3 sequence: CASSSQFPGELFF. The CDR3 DNA sequence: TGTGCCAGCAGCTCTCAGTTCCCCGGGGAGCTGTTTTTT.

The gene calls are TRBV6-1 and TRBJ2-7; TRBD1 agrees at 9 bases. The CDR3 covers 12 residues. J was trimmed by 7 bases and V by 6 bases; bases with no gene match: 4. Looked up from germline, CDR1 is MNHNS and CDR2 is SASEGT. CDR3 bases: TGTGCCAGCAGCTCCGGACAGGGGGAGCAGTACTTC. Its protein is CASSSGQGEQYF.

The chain has TRBV30 and TRBJ2-7; 7 positions agree with TRBD1. The germline CDR1 and CDR2 sequences are GTSNPN and SVGIG (reference sequence). The CDR3 is 13 residues long. J gave up 6 bases and V 2 bases, and 7 bases lay outside the gene matches. Here the CDR3 DNA reads TGTGCCTGGAGTATACAGGGGATATCCGAGCAGTACGTC. It encodes CAWSIQGISEQYV.

This chain links TRBV6-1 with TRBJ1-4; D remains ambiguous. Germline assignment: CDR1 MNHNS and CDR2 SASEGT. The CDR3 totals 15 residues. The V end lost 1 base, the J end lost 4 bases, and 10 bases lay between the germline ends. Written as DNA, the CDR3 is TGTGCCAGCAGTGAAGACTTTAGCCATAATGAAAAACTGTTTTTT. This sequence encodes CASSEDFSHNEKLFF.

The V gene is TRBV27, the J gene TRBJ1-4; 8 nucleotides agree with TRBD1. The V and J ends lost 6 bases and 5 bases, in that order; junction bases with no gene match: 5. This CDR3 has 14 residues. Germline CDR1 MNHEY, CDR2 SMNVEV (reference sequence). CDR3 sequence reads: CASRETGVNEKLFF. The CDR3 DNA is TGTGCCAGCAGGGAGACAGGGGTCAATGAAAAACTGTTTTTT.